This TCR beta chain comes out of a study of shared clonotypes between healthy human individuals. The wider study: Contributing individuals were a couple of females and three males aged 18 to 49.

An approximately 210 ng quantity of DNA, tens of thousands of T cell genomes, went into the sorted-subset replicate PCRs. Sequencing used immunoSEQ multiplex PCR; TCRdb keeps in-frame clones, though not all of them. The table includes over a million clones, about 75% detected once. In the CD4+ fraction, cells were divided into CD45RA+ naive and CD45RA-negative memory subsets. The sample was memory CD4+ T cells sorted from blood. The subset is: CD45RA-negative fraction. The sequence was obtained from a man aged 18 to 29 in good health.

CDR3 in amino acids: CASSPQSGPSYEQYF. DNA of the CDR3: TGCGCCAGCAGCCCCCAATCGGGCCCCTCCTACGAGCAGTACTTC. The genes are TRBV5-1 and TRBJ2-7; D is unclear. The CDR3 extends over 15 amino acids. Trimming pared 4 bases from V and 0 bases from J, leaving 14 bases between. Germline V CDR1 and CDR2: SGHRS, YFSETQ.